The 24 T cell receptor beta chains reported below all come from one sample, sequenced in a study of patients and donors after allogeneic stem cell transplantation. TCRdb re-called the RT-PCR reads through MiXCR, storing one row per CDR3 protein. In the table there are 25,000 to 35,000 distinct CDR3 sequences, approximately 6.3% of which are singletons. Sequences were obtained from blood, either unsorted or a sorted T cell fraction (not recorded which). Receptor source: a human donor who was either an allogeneic HSCT recipient or a stem cell or donor lymphocyte infusion donor (not recorded which). It is not recorded whose cells these are; they may come from a transplant donor.

This chain links TRBV7-6 with TRBJ2-1, with no clear D. Germline lookup yields CDR1 SGHVS and CDR2 FNYEAQ. Deletions cut 0 bases from V and 0 bases from J, with 9 bases between. The CDR3 sequence is 16 residues long. In DNA form, the CDR3 reads TGTGCCAGCAGCTTAGCCCCCTCCCCCTCCTACAATGAGCAGTTCTTC. Amino acids: CASSLAPSPSYNEQFF.

This clonotype showed up many times. This sequence joins TRBV5-1 and TRBJ1-2; D is unresolved. The V gene's germline CDR1 is SGHRS and CDR2 YFSETQ. Between the trimmed V and J ends, which lost 1 base and 5 bases, there was a span of 6 bases. This CDR3 has 12 residues. The CDR3 DNA reads TGCGCCAGCAGCTTGTCGGAGTATGGCTACACCTTC. This codes for CASSLSEYGYTF.

This clonotype turned up a few times. The chain recombines TRBV12-3 or TRBV12-4 with TRBJ2-1, with 12 bases lining up with TRBD2. Germline trimming cut 5 bases from V and 5 bases from J; bases unmatched to any gene: 4. CDR3 size: 15 residues. The CDR3 loop is CASSPSGRANNEQFF. The CDR3 DNA reads TGTGCCAGCAGTCCTAGCGGGAGGGCAAACAATGAGCAGTTCTTC.

This clonotype was counted at least ten times. V gene TRBV3-1 combines with J gene TRBJ2-4; D not resolved. Deletions cut 2 bases from V and 10 bases from J, with 15 bases between. This CDR3 is 14 amino acids long. Germline CDR1 LGHDT, CDR2 YNNKEL (reference sequence). CDR3 in amino acids: CASSQRSTHGIQYF. For the CDR3, the DNA is TGTGCCAGCAGCCAACGTTCCACTCACGGGATTCAGTACTTC. The full variable domain, its missing parts supplied by reference TRBV3-1 and TRBJ2-4, is DTAVSQTPKYLVTQMGNDKSIKCEQNLGHDTMYWYKQDSKKFLKIMFSYNNKELIINETVPNRFSPKSPDKAHLNLHINSLELGDSAVYFCASSQRSTHGIQYFGAGTRLSVL.

This clonotype was seen a few times. V is TRBV7-9 and J is TRBJ2-3; 11 bases are a match to TRBD2. CDR1 and CDR2 (germline): SEHNR, FQNEAQ (reference sequence). V dropped 1 base and J dropped 2; count of bases not matched to a gene: 5. The CDR3 length is 17 residues. The CDR3 DNA follows: TGTGCCAGCAGCTTAGATCGACTAGCGGGGTTCACAGATACGCAGTATTTT. Its protein is CASSLDRLAGFTDTQYF.

This clonotype was detected ten times or more. V gene TRBV24-1 combines with J gene TRBJ2-2, with D unresolved. The germline gives CDR1 KGHDR, CDR2 SFDVKD. V lost 2 bases and J lost 7, with 4 bases in between. This CDR3 has 12 amino acids. CDR3 sequence (DNA): TGTGCCACCAGTGATTCTGGCGGGGAGCTGTTTTTT. As protein: CATSDSGGELFF.

This clonotype turned up a few times. The V and J genes are TRBV5-1 and TRBJ2-5; D uncertain. The CDR3 is 14 amino acids. V gave up 4 bases and J gave up 3 bases, with 13 bases separating them. Germline lookup yields CDR1 SGHRS and CDR2 YFSETQ. CDR3 amino acids: CASSPSPNKETQYF. The CDR3 nucleotides read TGCGCCAGCAGCCCATCCCCCAATAAAGAGACCCAGTACTTC.

This clonotype was seen many times. This CDR3 is missing its conserved last phenylalanine or tryptophan, likely due to a read error. V gene TRBV24-1 combines with J gene TRBJ1-5; D gene unclear. The V end was cut by 4 bases, the J end by 5 bases, with 5 bases between. The CDR3 has 12 amino acids. Germline V gives CDR1 KGHDR, CDR2 SFDVKD. CDR3 sequence reads: CATSDPDQPQHS. The DNA of the CDR3 is TGTGCCACCAGTGACCCCGATCAGCCCCAGCATTCT.

This clonotype was picked up a small number of times. The V call is TRBV11-1, the J call TRBJ2-7, with D possibly TRBD2 on 6 matching bases. This CDR3 is 15 amino acids long. Trimming took 3 bases from V and 1 from J, leaving 13 bases between them. CDR1 and CDR2 from the germline V gene are SGHAT and FQDESV (reference sequence). For the CDR3, the DNA is TGTGCCAGCAGCTTTAGTCGGGAGATTTCCTACGAGCAGTACTTC. This gives the protein CASSFSREISYEQYF. The full variable domain, its missing parts supplied by reference TRBV11-1 and TRBJ2-7, is EAEVAQSPRYKITEKSQAVAFWCDPISGHATLYWYRQILGQGPELLVQFQDESVVDDSQLPKDRFSAERLKGVDSTLKIQPAELGDSAMYLCASSFSREISYEQYFGPGTRLTVT.

The V gene is TRBV3-1, the J gene TRBJ2-2; TRBD2 agrees at 11 bases. Losses at the gene ends were 2 bases for V and 4 bases for J; bases not matched to a gene: 6. Per germline, CDR1 LGHDT and CDR2 YNNKEL (reference sequence). The CDR3 totals 17 residues. The CDR3 is CASSQPPGLAVTGELFF. CDR3 nucleotide sequence: TGTGCCAGCAGCCAACCCCCGGGACTAGCGGTCACCGGGGAGCTGTTTTTT.

This clonotype was recorded many times. V usage is TRBV7-2 and J usage is TRBJ2-1; 10 bases match TRBD2. The J segment lost 3 bases and the V segment lost 5 bases, leaving 4 bases of the junction unmatched. CDR3 size: 15 residues. Germline CDR1 SGHTA, CDR2 FQGNSA. The chain's CDR3 is CASSVVAGGYNEQFF. As DNA, the CDR3 is TGTGCCAGCAGCGTGGTAGCGGGAGGCTACAATGAGCAGTTCTTC.

This clonotype appeared many times. The chain combines TRBV28 with TRBJ2-7; weak D call: TRBD1 (6 bases). Per the germline V gene, CDR1 is MDHEN and CDR2 is SYDVKM. V was cut by 2 bases and J by 2 bases, with 16 bases left in between. There are 16 residues in the CDR3. The CDR3 sequence is CASSLGIATGPYEQYF. CDR3 DNA sequence: TGTGCCAGCAGTTTAGGAATTGCTACAGGGCCCTACGAGCAGTACTTC.

V gene TRBV5-4 combines with J gene TRBJ2-2; D is unresolved. V shed 4 bases and J shed 4 bases, with 5 bases lying between them. Per the germline V gene, CDR1 is SGHNT and CDR2 is YYREEE (reference sequence). The CDR3 runs 12 residues. This chain's CDR3 is CASSRSTGELFF. The CDR3 region has the DNA TGTGCCAGCAGCCGAAGCACCGGGGAGCTGTTTTTT.

This clonotype was seen repeatedly, ten times or more. The genes are TRBV28 and TRBJ2-1, with D uncertain. Germline V gene lookup returns CDR1 MDHEN and CDR2 SYDVKM. The CDR3 loop spans 12 amino acids. Trimming shortened V by 4 bases and J by 7 bases, and 8 bases separated the two germline ends. DNA for the CDR3: TGTGCCAGCAGTTCCCCAACGAATGAGCAGTTCTTC. This sequence encodes CASSSPTNEQFF.

At least ten counts were recorded for this clonotype. The gene calls are TRBV5-1 and TRBJ2-3; 9 bases are shared with TRBD2. CDR1 is SGHRS and CDR2 is YFSETQ in the germline V gene. V shed 4 bases, J shed 6 bases, and the junction held 9 bases outside the gene matches. This CDR3 is 15 amino acids long. The CDR3 loop reads CASSEGGRASDTQYF. As DNA, the CDR3 is TGCGCCAGCAGCGAGGGCGGGAGGGCCTCGGATACGCAGTATTTT.

This clonotype was found many times. The V gene is TRBV7-9, the J gene TRBJ2-5, with 8 bases matching TRBD2. V gave up 3 bases and J gave up 5 bases; unmatched junction bases: 8. The germline V gene has CDR1 SEHNR and CDR2 FQNEAQ (reference sequence). The CDR3 runs 15 residues. CDR3 sequence reads: CASSFESGRGETQYF. The CDR3 bases are TGTGCCAGCAGCTTTGAAAGCGGGAGAGGGGAGACCCAGTACTTC.

This chain uses TRBV24-1 with TRBJ2-7; TRBD2 matches 14 bases. Trimming removed 4 bases from V and 4 bases from J; junction bases left unmatched: 5. Looked up from germline, CDR1 is KGHDR and CDR2 is SFDVKD. This CDR3 is 16 amino acids long. The CDR3 DNA reads as TGTGCCACCAGTGACCCCGGGACTAGCGGGAGTTACGAGCAGTACTTC. The encoded protein is CATSDPGTSGSYEQYF.

This clonotype was picked up many times. The V call is TRBV6-5, the J call TRBJ2-4, with TRBD2 matching 11 bases. Trimming cost V 0 bases and J 6 bases; bases outside gene matches: 1. This CDR3 contains 15 residues. Germline V gene sequence: CDR1 MNHEY, CDR2 SVGAGI. CDR3 sequence: CASSYSGLAGNIQYF. CDR3 DNA sequence: TGTGCCAGCAGTTACTCTGGACTAGCGGGAAACATTCAGTACTTC.

This clonotype was counted many times. The chain carries TRBV4-3 and TRBJ2-1; D is unresolved. CDR1 is LGHNA and CDR2 is YSLEER in the germline V gene. The CDR3 spans 8 residues. V gave up 7 bases and J gave up 15 bases, with 7 bases separating them. The DNA of the CDR3 is TGCGCCAGCACCCCGACGTTCTTC. Its translation: CASTPTFF.

The table lists this clonotype with a few counts. The V gene is TRBV12-3 or TRBV12-4, the J gene TRBJ2-1; 12 bases fit TRBD2. The CDR3 extends over 17 amino acids. V was pared by 1 base and J by 10 bases, with 11 bases of the junction left unmatched. CDR3 sequence: CASSLGLAGGPSEEQFF. The CDR3 bases are TGTGCCAGCAGTTTAGGGCTAGCGGGAGGGCCCTCTGAGGAGCAGTTCTTC.

This clonotype was detected many times. The chain uses TRBV3-1 and TRBJ1-5; D ambiguous. V was shortened by 0 bases and J by 5 bases, with 11 bases between the two germline ends. CDR1 is LGHDT and CDR2 is YNNKEL in the germline V gene (reference sequence). This CDR3 region has 15 residues. The CDR3 region is CASSQEGFGYQPQHF. The CDR3 nucleotides are TGTGCCAGCAGCCAAGAAGGCTTCGGTTATCAGCCCCAGCATTTT.

This clonotype was seen only a few times. The V call is TRBV7-3, the J call TRBJ2-3; D remains unclear. Between the trimmed V and J ends, which lost 2 bases and 4 bases, there was a span of 7 bases. Germline CDR1 is SGHTA and CDR2 is FQGTGA. The CDR3 sequence is 13 residues long. The CDR3 loop is CASSLVKADTQYF. The DNA for the CDR3 is TGTGCCAGCAGCTTAGTCAAGGCAGATACGCAGTATTTT.

This clonotype was found a few times. The chain joins TRBV3-1 to TRBJ2-2; D remains unclear. Germline values: CDR1 LGHDT, CDR2 YNNKEL (reference sequence). The CDR3 is 15 amino acids. V shed 4 bases and J shed 6 bases, with 15 bases lying between them. CDR3 DNA sequence: TGTGCCAGCAGCCGGGATCTTGGTGTCGCCGGGGAGCTGTTTTTT. It is translated as CASSRDLGVAGELFF.

The table lists this clonotype with many counts. The chain couples TRBV20-1 to TRBJ1-1; TRBD1 matches 8 bases. The CDR3 loop spans 13 amino acids. Per the germline V gene, CDR1 is DFQATT and CDR2 is SNEGSKA (reference sequence). V trimming: 1 base; J trimming: 6 bases; junction bases outside the gene matches: 4. The CDR3 is CSARGQGFAEAFF. The CDR3 region has the DNA TGCAGTGCTAGAGGACAGGGGTTCGCTGAAGCTTTCTTT.